This TCR beta chain comes out of a study of shared clonotypes between healthy human individuals. Replicate PCRs run on unsorted PBMC used roughly 0.3 ug DNA, which was 25,000 to 30,000 T cell genomes. It was on ten immunoSEQ deep assay plates that unsorted PBMC DNA was sequenced. Sequencing used immunoSEQ multiplex PCR; TCRdb keeps in-frame clones, though not all of them. This sample has about 500,000 clones, with 60% to 80% found just once. The sequence was collected from a woman aged 40 to 50 in good health. Some clones in this sample may be carry-over from other donors' samples. The material sequenced was PBMCs.

The CDR3 sequence: CATSLVTGSGANVLTF. CDR3 sequence (DNA): TGTGCCACCTCGCTGGTTACAGGGTCTGGGGCCAACGTCCTGACTTTC. This chain connects TRBV19 to TRBJ2-6; D possibly corresponds to TRBD1 (6 bases). Trimming shortened V by 10 bases and J by 1 base, and 17 bases separated the two germline ends. There are 16 residues in the CDR3. The germline V gene has CDR1 LNHDA and CDR2 SQIVND (reference sequence).